Here is one T cell receptor (beta chain) with its context. What it binds is unknown. CDR3 length: 15 amino acids. CDR1 is SGHRS, CDR2 YFSETQ, per germline. J gave up 2 bases and V 3 bases, and 6 bases lay outside the gene matches. The sample is drawn from a study of cytomegalovirus exposure and HLA in healthy donors. Points from the study as a whole: An analysis done earlier found most TCR beta V segments productive about 87% or about 30% of the time. CMV serostatus alone was available as immune exposure information. The investigators catalogued 164 TCR beta chains as cytomegalovirus-associated.

Primers: 60 Vbeta forward and 13 Jbeta reverse. The assay was immunoSEQ multiplex PCR, and TCRdb's table has in-frame clones only and misses some. The profile shows more than 90,000 clones, around three quarters of them singletons. The source material was PBMCs. The sequence came from a woman younger than 30 in good health and CMV-seropositive. The V gene is TRBV5-1, the J gene TRBJ2-7; the match to TRBD1 covers 9 bases. The CDR3 is CASSYSGTGPYEQYF. DNA for the CDR3: TGCGCCAGCAGCTACTCCGGGACAGGGCCCTACGAGCAGTACTTC.